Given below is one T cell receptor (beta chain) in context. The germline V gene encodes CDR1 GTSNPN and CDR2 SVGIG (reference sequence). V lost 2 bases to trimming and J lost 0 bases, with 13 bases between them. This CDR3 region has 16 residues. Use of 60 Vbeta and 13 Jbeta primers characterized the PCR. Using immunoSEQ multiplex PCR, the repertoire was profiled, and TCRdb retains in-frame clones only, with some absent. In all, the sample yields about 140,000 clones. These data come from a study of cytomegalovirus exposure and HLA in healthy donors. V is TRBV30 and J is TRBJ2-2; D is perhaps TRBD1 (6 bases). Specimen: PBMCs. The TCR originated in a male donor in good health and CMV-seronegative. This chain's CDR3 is CAWSYPRGANTGELFF. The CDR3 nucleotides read TGTGCCTGGAGTTATCCCAGGGGCGCGAACACCGGGGAGCTGTTTTTT. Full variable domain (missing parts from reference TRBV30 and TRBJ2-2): SQTIHQWPATLVQPVGSPLSLECTVEGTSNPNLYWYRQAAGRGLQLLFYSVGIGQISSEVPQNLSASRPQDRQFILSSKKLLLSDSGFYLCAWSYPRGANTGELFFGEGSRLTVL.